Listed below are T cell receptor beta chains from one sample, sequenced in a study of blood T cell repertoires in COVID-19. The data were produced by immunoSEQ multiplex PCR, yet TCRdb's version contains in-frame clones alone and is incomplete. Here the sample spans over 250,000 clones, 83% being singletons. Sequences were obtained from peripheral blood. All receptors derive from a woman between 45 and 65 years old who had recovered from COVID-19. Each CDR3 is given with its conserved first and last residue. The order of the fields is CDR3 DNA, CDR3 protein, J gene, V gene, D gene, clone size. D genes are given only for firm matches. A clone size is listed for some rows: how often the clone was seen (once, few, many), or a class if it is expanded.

CDR3 DNA: TGTGCCAGCAGCTTACCCCAAAGGACTAGCGGGATCACCGGGGAGCTGTTTTTT
CDR3 protein: CASSLPQRTSGITGELFF
J gene: TRBJ2-2
V gene: TRBV13
D gene: TRBD2
clone size: .

CDR3 DNA: TGTGCCGCGCTAAAACCGGGACAGGACACTGAAGCTTTCTTT
CDR3 protein: CAALKPGQDTEAFF
J gene: TRBJ1-1
V gene: TRBV13
D gene: TRBD1
clone size: .

CDR3 DNA: TGTGCCAGCAGCCAGGGGGGGACAGGGGTTGCACCCCTCCACTTT
CDR3 protein: CASSQGGTGVAPLHF
J gene: TRBJ1-6
V gene: TRBV28
D gene: TRBD1
clone size: once

CDR3 DNA: TGTGCCAGCAGCCCCCGGGGAAACTATGGCTACACCTTC
CDR3 protein: CASSPRGNYGYTF
J gene: TRBJ1-2
V gene: TRBV7-8
D gene: .
clone size: .

CDR3 DNA: TGTGCCAGCAGTGGAGGGCTAGAACCGTTCTTC
CDR3 protein: CASSGGLEPFF
J gene: TRBJ2-1
V gene: TRBV28
D gene: .
clone size: .

CDR3 DNA: TGTGCCAGCAGCCAAGATAGGGGGGGCCTGTATACGCAGTATTTT
CDR3 protein: CASSQDRGGLYTQYF
J gene: TRBJ2-3
V gene: TRBV4-2
D gene: .
clone size: .

CDR3 DNA: TGTGCCAGTTCTCAGGGTTGGAATCAGCCCCAGCATTTT
CDR3 protein: CASSQGWNQPQHF
J gene: TRBJ1-5
V gene: TRBV6-4
D gene: .
clone size: .

CDR3 DNA: TGTGCCAGCAGCATTCTCCCCTATGAGCAGTTCTTC
CDR3 protein: CASSILPYEQFF
J gene: TRBJ2-1
V gene: TRBV9
D gene: .
clone size: .

CDR3 DNA: TGTGCCAGCAGCTCCAAAACGGGGGGGTCGACTGAAGCTTTCTTT
CDR3 protein: CASSSKTGGSTEAFF
J gene: TRBJ1-1
V gene: TRBV6-5
D gene: .
clone size: .

CDR3 DNA: TGTGCCATCAGCACCGGGGGTCGTGTGGGAGATACGCAGTATTTT
CDR3 protein: CAISTGGRVGDTQYF
J gene: TRBJ2-3
V gene: TRBV10-3
D gene: .
clone size: once

CDR3 DNA: TGTGCCTGGAGTGTACAGGGTAACACTGAAGCTTTCTTT
CDR3 protein: CAWSVQGNTEAFF
J gene: TRBJ1-1
V gene: TRBV30
D gene: .
clone size: .

CDR3 DNA: TGTGCCAGCAGCCCGACAGGGGAGAGGTATGGCTACACCTTC
CDR3 protein: CASSPTGERYGYTF
J gene: TRBJ1-2
V gene: TRBV13
D gene: TRBD1
clone size: once

CDR3 DNA: TGTGCCAGCAACTGGGCTAGCGGGGGGGCCGATGAGCAGTTCTTC
CDR3 protein: CASNWASGGADEQFF
J gene: TRBJ2-1
V gene: TRBV2
D gene: TRBD2
clone size: .

CDR3 DNA: TGTGCCAGCAGCGAACTAGCGGGAGGCCCAGATACGCAGTATTTT
CDR3 protein: CASSELAGGPDTQYF
J gene: TRBJ2-3
V gene: TRBV2
D gene: TRBD2
clone size: .

CDR3 DNA: TGTGCCAGCAGCCCCGCCTGGGACCGGGACAGGGGCAGAGATACGCAGTATTTT
CDR3 protein: CASSPAWDRDRGRDTQYF
J gene: TRBJ2-3
V gene: TRBV4-2
D gene: TRBD1
clone size: .

CDR3 DNA: TGTGCCAGCAGCCCGGGCAGGGACAAGCAGTACTTC
CDR3 protein: CASSPGRDKQYF
J gene: TRBJ2-7
V gene: TRBV28
D gene: .
clone size: .

CDR3 DNA: TGCGCCAGCAGCCAAACCGGGACTAGCGGGTCAGATACGCAGTATTTT
CDR3 protein: CASSQTGTSGSDTQYF
J gene: TRBJ2-3
V gene: TRBV4-3
D gene: TRBD2
clone size: .

CDR3 DNA: TGTGCCAGCAGCGCCCGGACAGGGGCCTACGAGCAGTACTTC
CDR3 protein: CASSARTGAYEQYF
J gene: TRBJ2-7
V gene: TRBV5-6
D gene: TRBD1
clone size: .

CDR3 DNA: TGTGCCAGCAGTGGGACTAGCGGGAGGGCCGCCAATGAGCAGTTCTTC
CDR3 protein: CASSGTSGRAANEQFF
J gene: TRBJ2-1
V gene: TRBV9
D gene: TRBD2
clone size: .

CDR3 DNA: TGTGCCAGCAGCTCTACGGGTAATCAGCCCCAGCATTTT
CDR3 protein: CASSSTGNQPQHF
J gene: TRBJ1-5
V gene: TRBV9
D gene: .
clone size: .

CDR3 DNA: TGTGCCACCAGTGCCCGTCGACAGGGGGCTCTGTCCGATGAGCAGTTCTTC
CDR3 protein: CATSARRQGALSDEQFF
J gene: TRBJ2-1
V gene: TRBV24-1
D gene: TRBD1
clone size: .

CDR3 DNA: TGTGCCAGCAGCCAAGATCGGGGAGGAGAGCAGTTCTTC
CDR3 protein: CASSQDRGGEQFF
J gene: TRBJ2-1
V gene: TRBV4-2
D gene: .
clone size: .

CDR3 DNA: TGCGCCAGCAGCTCAGGGCCTGGAAACACCATATATTTT
CDR3 protein: CASSSGPGNTIYF
J gene: TRBJ1-3
V gene: TRBV5-1
D gene: .
clone size: .

CDR3 DNA: TGTGCCAGCAGCTACTATTCGGGTGAAGCTTTCTTT
CDR3 protein: CASSYYSGEAFF
J gene: TRBJ1-1
V gene: TRBV7-2
D gene: .
clone size: .

CDR3 DNA: TGCGCCAGCAGCCAAGATGCCAGCGGGGGGTACGGCGAGCAGTACTTC
CDR3 protein: CASSQDASGGYGEQYF
J gene: TRBJ2-7
V gene: TRBV4-1
D gene: TRBD2
clone size: .

CDR3 DNA: TGTGCCAGCAGTTCGGAGGGTTTTGAAAAACTGTTTTTT
CDR3 protein: CASSSEGFEKLFF
J gene: TRBJ1-4
V gene: TRBV12-3/TRBV12-4
D gene: .
clone size: .

CDR3 DNA: TGTGCCAGCAGCTTGGCTCCGGGGACTGAAGCTTTCTTT
CDR3 protein: CASSLAPGTEAFF
J gene: TRBJ1-1
V gene: TRBV11-3
D gene: .
clone size: .

CDR3 DNA: TGCGCCAGCAGCTTCTACGCGGGGGGGTACAATGAGCAGTTCTTC
CDR3 protein: CASSFYAGGYNEQFF
J gene: TRBJ2-1
V gene: TRBV5-1
D gene: TRBD2
clone size: .

CDR3 DNA: TGTGCCAGCAGCCTAACGACGGGACTAGCGGGGGGATCAACGGCCAAAAACATTCAGTACTTC
CDR3 protein: CASSLTTGLAGGSTAKNIQYF
J gene: TRBJ2-4
V gene: TRBV6-2/TRBV6-3
D gene: TRBD2
clone size: .

CDR3 DNA: TGCGCCAGCAGCTTGACAGGCACGAACACTGAAGCTTTCTTT
CDR3 protein: CASSLTGTNTEAFF
J gene: TRBJ1-1
V gene: TRBV5-1
D gene: .
clone size: .

CDR3 DNA: TGTGCCAGCAGTTTCGCGGAGAACACTGAAGCTTTCTTT
CDR3 protein: CASSFAENTEAFF
J gene: TRBJ1-1
V gene: TRBV12-3/TRBV12-4
D gene: .
clone size: few

CDR3 DNA: TGTGCCAGCAGCTTGGGTCCCCAACTGAACACCGGGGAGCTGTTTTTT
CDR3 protein: CASSLGPQLNTGELFF
J gene: TRBJ2-2
V gene: TRBV5-4
D gene: .
clone size: .

CDR3 DNA: TGTGCCAGCAGTTGGACAGTTCCGAACACTGAAGCTTTCTTT
CDR3 protein: CASSWTVPNTEAFF
J gene: TRBJ1-1
V gene: TRBV6-2/TRBV6-3
D gene: .
clone size: .

CDR3 DNA: TGTGCCAGTAAAGCTGGGGGGGGTCCGGCACCCCTCCACTTT
CDR3 protein: CASKAGGGPAPLHF
J gene: TRBJ1-6
V gene: TRBV19
D gene: .
clone size: .

CDR3 DNA: TGTGCCAGCAGCCCCACAGGGGGCGCCGGCTATGGCTACACCTTC
CDR3 protein: CASSPTGGAGYGYTF
J gene: TRBJ1-2
V gene: TRBV27
D gene: TRBD1
clone size: .

CDR3 DNA: TGTGCCAGCAGTGACATCTACGAGCAGTACTTC
CDR3 protein: CASSDIYEQYF
J gene: TRBJ2-7
V gene: TRBV2
D gene: .
clone size: few

CDR3 DNA: TGTGCCAGCAGCCAAGATAGGGGGACCCAGTACTTC
CDR3 protein: CASSQDRGTQYF
J gene: TRBJ2-5
V gene: TRBV4-2
D gene: .
clone size: .

CDR3 DNA: TGTGCCAGCAGCTTAGGTAGGACAGCCTCTAATGAGCAGTTCTTC
CDR3 protein: CASSLGRTASNEQFF
J gene: TRBJ2-1
V gene: TRBV11-2
D gene: .
clone size: .

CDR3 DNA: TGCAGCGTTCGGGCTAGCGGGAGTGGGTACGAGCAGTACTTC
CDR3 protein: CSVRASGSGYEQYF
J gene: TRBJ2-7
V gene: TRBV29-1
D gene: TRBD2
clone size: .

CDR3 DNA: TGTGCCAGCAGCAAAATCAGAGAGGACAGGAGGGGCGAGCAGTACTTC
CDR3 protein: CASSKIREDRRGEQYF
J gene: TRBJ2-7
V gene: TRBV21-1
D gene: .
clone size: few

CDR3 DNA: TGTGCCAGCAGCTCCCCGGGTGGCCAGAGGCCCCAGCATTTT
CDR3 protein: CASSSPGGQRPQHF
J gene: TRBJ1-5
V gene: TRBV21-1
D gene: .
clone size: .

CDR3 DNA: TGCAGTGCTAGCCGACAGGTCGACACCTTC
CDR3 protein: CSASRQVDTF
J gene: TRBJ1-2
V gene: TRBV20-1
D gene: .
clone size: once

CDR3 DNA: TGTGCCAGCAGCCACGGACAGGGGACGAACACCGGGGAGCTGTTTTTT
CDR3 protein: CASSHGQGTNTGELFF
J gene: TRBJ2-2
V gene: TRBV21-1
D gene: .
clone size: .

CDR3 DNA: TGTGCCAGCAGCTTAGAGGGGTATCCGGGACAGAAAAATTCACCCCTCCACTTT
CDR3 protein: CASSLEGYPGQKNSPLHF
J gene: TRBJ1-6
V gene: TRBV11-3
D gene: TRBD1
clone size: .

CDR3 DNA: TGCGCCAGCAGCTTAACAGGGGGCGCGGAACAGCCCCAGCATTTT
CDR3 protein: CASSLTGGAEQPQHF
J gene: TRBJ1-5
V gene: TRBV5-1
D gene: TRBD1
clone size: once

CDR3 DNA: TGTGCCAGCTCACCACCCCTCGGGTCGAGCTCTGGGGCCAACGTCCTGACTTTC
CDR3 protein: CASSPPLGSSSGANVLTF
J gene: TRBJ2-6
V gene: TRBV18
D gene: .
clone size: .

CDR3 DNA: TGTGCCAGCAGTGAAGTGAGGGACAATGAGCAGTTCTTC
CDR3 protein: CASSEVRDNEQFF
J gene: TRBJ2-1
V gene: TRBV6-1
D gene: .
clone size: .

CDR3 DNA: TGTGCCAGCAGTCCCCGCTCTCCTCGACAGGGGGGCGCGACCTCACCCCTCCACTTT
CDR3 protein: CASSPRSPRQGGATSPLHF
J gene: TRBJ1-6
V gene: TRBV27
D gene: TRBD1
clone size: .

CDR3 DNA: TGTGCCACAAGGGCCTCCGGGGGAGAGACCCAGTACTTC
CDR3 protein: CATRASGGETQYF
J gene: TRBJ2-5
V gene: TRBV12-3/TRBV12-4
D gene: .
clone size: .

CDR3 DNA: TGTGCCAGTAGTATTCTTGGAGGTGGCTACACCTTC
CDR3 protein: CASSILGGGYTF
J gene: TRBJ1-2
V gene: TRBV19
D gene: .
clone size: .

CDR3 DNA: TGTGCCAGCAGCTTAGTGGGCGGGTTGGCAGGCACAGATACGCAGTATTTT
CDR3 protein: CASSLVGGLAGTDTQYF
J gene: TRBJ2-3
V gene: TRBV7-2
D gene: .
clone size: .

CDR3 DNA: TGTGCCAGCAGCTTAGGGGGGGGGCCGAATTCACCCCTCCACTTT
CDR3 protein: CASSLGGGPNSPLHF
J gene: TRBJ1-6
V gene: TRBV13
D gene: .
clone size: .

CDR3 DNA: TGTGCCAGCAGCGAGAGGGACTATGGCTACACCTTC
CDR3 protein: CASSERDYGYTF
J gene: TRBJ1-2
V gene: TRBV5-6
D gene: .
clone size: .

CDR3 DNA: TGTGCCAGCAGACGGAATGAAAAACTGTTTTTT
CDR3 protein: CASRRNEKLFF
J gene: TRBJ1-4
V gene: TRBV6-5
D gene: .
clone size: .

CDR3 DNA: TGTGCCAGCAGTGAGGGCAGCTCTGGAAACACCATATATTTT
CDR3 protein: CASSEGSSGNTIYF
J gene: TRBJ1-3
V gene: TRBV6-1
D gene: .
clone size: .

CDR3 DNA: TGCGCCAGCAGACCGGGACAAACCAATCAGCCCCAGCATTTT
CDR3 protein: CASRPGQTNQPQHF
J gene: TRBJ1-5
V gene: TRBV5-1
D gene: .
clone size: .

CDR3 DNA: TGCGCCAGCAGCCAATCGGACAGGGGGTCTGGAAACACCATATATTTT
CDR3 protein: CASSQSDRGSGNTIYF
J gene: TRBJ1-3
V gene: TRBV4-3
D gene: TRBD1
clone size: once